This T cell receptor (beta chain) was sequenced in a study of T cell responses to AZD1222 COVID-19 vaccine. Worth noting for this clone: Its antigen is not known.

Profiled with immunoSEQ multiplex PCR; TCRdb holds only in-frame clones, not every one. The table records 130,000 or so clones, about 90% of them present only once. Overall study findings and caveats: In a largely white British group with more females than males, clonal diversity was possibly underestimated. Two AZD1222 doses significantly raised spike-specific TCR breadth and depth over controls.

The clonotype comes from an adult in good health. Sequenced here: peripheral blood, sampled on day 0 of AZD1222 vaccination.

CDR3 residues: CASTPRSGPGHEQYF. The CDR3 DNA reads as TGTGCCAGTACCCCCCGCAGCGGACCGGGACACGAGCAGTACTTC. V is TRBV19 and J is TRBJ2-7, with D possibly being TRBD1 or TRBD2 (5 bases each). This CDR3 comprises 15 residues. Germline V lookup: CDR1 LNHDA, CDR2 SQIVND (reference sequence). With 7 bases removed from V and 5 bases from J, the gap between germline ends came to 21 bases.